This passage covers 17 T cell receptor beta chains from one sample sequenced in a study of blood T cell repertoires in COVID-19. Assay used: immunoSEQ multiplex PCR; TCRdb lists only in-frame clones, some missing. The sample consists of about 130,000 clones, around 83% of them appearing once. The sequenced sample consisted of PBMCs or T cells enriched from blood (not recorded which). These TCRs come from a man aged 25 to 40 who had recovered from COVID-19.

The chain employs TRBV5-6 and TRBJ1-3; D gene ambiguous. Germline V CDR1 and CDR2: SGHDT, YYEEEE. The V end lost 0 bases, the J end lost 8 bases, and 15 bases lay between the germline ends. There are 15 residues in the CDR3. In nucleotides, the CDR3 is TGTGCCAGCAGCTTGGGATTCTGGGAGGTCTACACCATATATTTT. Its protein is CASSLGFWEVYTIYF.

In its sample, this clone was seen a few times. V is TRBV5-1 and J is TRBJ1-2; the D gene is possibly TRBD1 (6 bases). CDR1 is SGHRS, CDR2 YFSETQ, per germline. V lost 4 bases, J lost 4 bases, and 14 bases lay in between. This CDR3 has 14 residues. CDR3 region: CASSPGGASYGYTF. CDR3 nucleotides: TGCGCCAGCAGCCCGGGGGGGGCTAGCTATGGCTACACCTTC.

The chain's CDR3 is CASSAGDGFGSPLHF. For the CDR3, the DNA is TGTGCCAGCAGCGCCGGGGATGGGTTTGGTTCACCCCTCCACTTT. V usage is TRBV9 and J usage is TRBJ1-6; D remains unclear. Germline CDR1 reads SGDLS; CDR2 reads YYNGEE. This CDR3 has 15 residues. V was pared by 3 bases and J by 9 bases, with 16 bases between.

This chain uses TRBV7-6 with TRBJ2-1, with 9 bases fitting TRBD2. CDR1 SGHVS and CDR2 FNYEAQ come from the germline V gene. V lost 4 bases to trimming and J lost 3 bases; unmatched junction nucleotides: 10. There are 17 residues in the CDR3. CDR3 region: CASSSPVAGENYNEQFF. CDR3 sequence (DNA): TGTGCCAGCAGCTCGCCGGTAGCGGGGGAAAACTACAATGAGCAGTTCTTC.

CDR3 bases: TGCGCCAGCAGCCTGACAGGCCAGTCCACCATATATTTT. As protein: CASSLTGQSTIYF. This rearrangement joins TRBV5-1 to TRBJ1-3, with D possibly being TRBD1 (6 bases). Germline-derived CDR1 and CDR2 are SGHRS and YFSETQ. The CDR3 is 13 amino acids. V was shortened by 4 bases and J by 9 bases, with 14 bases between the two germline ends.

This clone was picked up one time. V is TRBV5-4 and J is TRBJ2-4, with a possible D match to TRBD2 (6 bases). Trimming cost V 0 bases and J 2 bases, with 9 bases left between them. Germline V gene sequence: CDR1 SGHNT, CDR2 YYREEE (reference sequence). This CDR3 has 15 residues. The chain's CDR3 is CASSLGAGSKNIQYF. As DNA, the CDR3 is TGTGCCAGCAGCTTGGGGGCGGGATCCAAAAACATTCAGTACTTC.

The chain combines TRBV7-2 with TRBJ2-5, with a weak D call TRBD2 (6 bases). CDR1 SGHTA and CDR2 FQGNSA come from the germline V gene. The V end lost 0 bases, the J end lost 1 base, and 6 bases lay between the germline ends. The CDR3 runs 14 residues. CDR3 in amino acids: CASSLATSQETQYF. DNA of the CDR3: TGTGCCAGCAGCTTAGCGACTAGCCAAGAGACCCAGTACTTC.

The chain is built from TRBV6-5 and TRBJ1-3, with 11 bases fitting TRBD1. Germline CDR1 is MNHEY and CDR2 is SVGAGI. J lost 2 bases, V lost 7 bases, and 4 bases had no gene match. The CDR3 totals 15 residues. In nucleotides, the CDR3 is TGTGCCAGCAACTCGGGACAGGGGGCTGGAAACACCATATATTTT. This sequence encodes CASNSGQGAGNTIYF.

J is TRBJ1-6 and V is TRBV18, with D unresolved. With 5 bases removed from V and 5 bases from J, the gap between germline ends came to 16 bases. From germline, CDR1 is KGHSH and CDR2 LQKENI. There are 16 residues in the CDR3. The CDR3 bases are TGTGCCAGCTCAACGTACCAGATACCGAATAATTCACCCCTCCACTTT. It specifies CASSTYQIPNNSPLHF.

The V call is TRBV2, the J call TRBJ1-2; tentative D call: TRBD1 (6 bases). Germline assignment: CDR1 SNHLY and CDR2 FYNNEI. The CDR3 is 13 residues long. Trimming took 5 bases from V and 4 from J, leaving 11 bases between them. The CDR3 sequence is CASSTGQGYGYTF. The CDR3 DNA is TGTGCCAGCAGTACGGGACAAGGCTATGGCTACACCTTC.

The CDR3 sequence is CASSLKHGETQYF. The CDR3 coding sequence is TGTGCCAGCAGCTTGAAGCACGGGGAGACCCAGTACTTC. The chain carries TRBV5-6 and TRBJ2-5; D gene uncertain. Trimming took off 1 base at V and 5 bases at J, with 9 bases between the two ends. Germline V gene sequence: CDR1 SGHDT, CDR2 YYEEEE. This CDR3 is 13 amino acids long.

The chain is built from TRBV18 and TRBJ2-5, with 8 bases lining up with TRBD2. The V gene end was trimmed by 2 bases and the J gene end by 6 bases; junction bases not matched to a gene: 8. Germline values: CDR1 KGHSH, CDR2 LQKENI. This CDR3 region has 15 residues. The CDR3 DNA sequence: TGTGCCAGCTCACCAGCACTAGCGGCCCTCCAGACCCAGTACTTC. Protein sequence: CASSPALAALQTQYF.

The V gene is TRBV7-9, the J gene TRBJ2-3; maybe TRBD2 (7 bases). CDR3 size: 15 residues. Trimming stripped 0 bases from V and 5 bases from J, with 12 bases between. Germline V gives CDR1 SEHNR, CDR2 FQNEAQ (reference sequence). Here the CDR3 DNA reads TGTGCCAGCAGCTTAGCGAAGGGGGGGCAAGATACGCAGTATTTT. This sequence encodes CASSLAKGGQDTQYF.

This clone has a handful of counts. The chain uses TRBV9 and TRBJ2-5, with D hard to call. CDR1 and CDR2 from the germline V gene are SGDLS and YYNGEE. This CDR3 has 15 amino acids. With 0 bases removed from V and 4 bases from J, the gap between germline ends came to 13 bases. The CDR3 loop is CASSVAWQVGETQYF. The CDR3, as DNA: TGTGCCAGCAGCGTAGCTTGGCAGGTCGGAGAGACCCAGTACTTC.

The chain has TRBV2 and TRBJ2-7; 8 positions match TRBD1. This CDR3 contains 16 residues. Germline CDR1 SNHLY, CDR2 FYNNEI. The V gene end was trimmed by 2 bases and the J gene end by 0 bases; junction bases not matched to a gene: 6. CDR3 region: CASSEPGQGISYEQYF. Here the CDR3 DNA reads TGTGCCAGCAGTGAACCCGGACAGGGTATCTCCTACGAGCAGTACTTC.

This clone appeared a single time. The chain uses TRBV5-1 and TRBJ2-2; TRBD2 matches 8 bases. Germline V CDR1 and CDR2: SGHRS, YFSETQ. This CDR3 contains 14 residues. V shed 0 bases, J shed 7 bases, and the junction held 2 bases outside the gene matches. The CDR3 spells CASSLARGGGELFF. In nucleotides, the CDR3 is TGCGCCAGCAGCTTGGCTCGGGGGGGCGGGGAGCTGTTTTTT.

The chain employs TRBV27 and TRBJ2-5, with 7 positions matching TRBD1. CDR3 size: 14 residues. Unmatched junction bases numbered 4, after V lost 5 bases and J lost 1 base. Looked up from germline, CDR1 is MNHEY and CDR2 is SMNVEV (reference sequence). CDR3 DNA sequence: TGTGCCAGCAGTGACCGGGACAGCCAAGAGACCCAGTACTTC. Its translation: CASSDRDSQETQYF.